The rows below give T cell receptor beta chains drawn from one sample of a study of shared clonotypes between healthy human individuals. Repertoires were generated with immunoSEQ multiplex PCR, while TCRdb's copy carries only in-frame clones and drops some. The sample includes roughly 2.6 million clones, approximately 92% seen only once; the top ten take around 0.14%. Sequencing used naive CD4+ T cells sorted from blood. These receptors all come from a man younger than 35 in good health. Both conserved end residues are part of each CDR3. Fields, in order: CDR3 DNA, CDR3 protein, V gene, clone size, J gene, D gene, CDR3 length. D genes are given only for firm matches. Clone size, where shown, is once, few, many, or a class for clones that have expanded.

cdr3_nt: TGTGCCAGTAGACCTATAGCGGGCGGCAACCAGTACTTC
cdr3_aa: CASRPIAGGNQYF
v_call: TRBV19
clone_size: NA
j_call: TRBJ2-5
d_call: TRBD2
cdr3_length: 13

cdr3_nt: TGTGCCAGCAGCCAAGGACCTCAGTTTTTCTATAATTCACCCCTCCACTTT
cdr3_aa: CASSQGPQFFYNSPLHF
v_call: TRBV14
clone_size: NA
j_call: TRBJ1-6
d_call: NA
cdr3_length: 17

cdr3_nt: TGTGCCAGCAGCAAAAGGGGTCAGGGGTTGAACACTGAAGCTTTCTTT
cdr3_aa: CASSKRGQGLNTEAFF
v_call: TRBV21-1
clone_size: once
j_call: TRBJ1-1
d_call: NA
cdr3_length: 16

cdr3_nt: TGTGCCAGCAGCTGGAGTGCCGGGACAGCGAACACCGGGGAGCTGTTTTTT
cdr3_aa: CASSWSAGTANTGELFF
v_call: TRBV2
clone_size: NA
j_call: TRBJ2-2
d_call: TRBD1
cdr3_length: 17

cdr3_nt: TGTGCCAGCAGCTTAGAGGGCCTCCGGGCCACTGAAGCTTTCTTT
cdr3_aa: CASSLEGLRATEAFF
v_call: TRBV7-9
clone_size: NA
j_call: TRBJ1-1
d_call: NA
cdr3_length: 15

cdr3_nt: TGTGCCAGTATGGGAAGGGCTTCCTATGGCTACACCTTC
cdr3_aa: CASMGRASYGYTF
v_call: TRBV19
clone_size: NA
j_call: TRBJ1-2
d_call: NA
cdr3_length: 13

cdr3_nt: TGCGCCAGCAGCAATGTGGGCGAGACCCAGTACTTC
cdr3_aa: CASSNVGETQYF
v_call: TRBV5-1
clone_size: NA
j_call: TRBJ2-5
d_call: NA
cdr3_length: 12

cdr3_nt: TGTGCCAGCAGCGTAGGGGACCCGATGAACACTGAAGCTTTCTTT
cdr3_aa: CASSVGDPMNTEAFF
v_call: TRBV9
clone_size: NA
j_call: TRBJ1-1
d_call: NA
cdr3_length: 15

cdr3_nt: TGTGCCAGCAGCGCGACTAGCATGGGCCAAGAGACCCAGTACTTC
cdr3_aa: CASSATSMGQETQYF
v_call: TRBV2
clone_size: NA
j_call: TRBJ2-5
d_call: TRBD2
cdr3_length: 15

cdr3_nt: TGTGCCAGCAGCTTGGGACAGGGAACCTTCGGGCAGTACTTC
cdr3_aa: CASSLGQGTFGQYF
v_call: TRBV11-2
clone_size: NA
j_call: TRBJ2-7
d_call: TRBD1
cdr3_length: 14

cdr3_nt: TGTGCCAGTAGCCAATTACCCGGGACAGGGGGCTGGGATGAGCAGTTCTTC
cdr3_aa: CASSQLPGTGGWDEQFF
v_call: TRBV19
clone_size: NA
j_call: TRBJ2-1
d_call: TRBD1
cdr3_length: 17

cdr3_nt: TGTGCCACCAGCAGAGATCAACTTACTGGGGAGAAAAAGACTAATGAAAAACTGTTTTTT
cdr3_aa: CATSRDQLTGEKKTNEKLFF
v_call: TRBV15
clone_size: NA
j_call: TRBJ1-4
d_call: NA
cdr3_length: 20

cdr3_nt: TGTGCCAGTAGTATCCGCGGGACTAGCGGGAGTCCCCCCCTATACGAGCAGTACTTC
cdr3_aa: CASSIRGTSGSPPLYEQYF
v_call: TRBV19
clone_size: NA
j_call: TRBJ2-7
d_call: TRBD2
cdr3_length: 19

cdr3_nt: TGTGCCAGCAGTGAAGCACCGGCCGTCACCATATATTTT
cdr3_aa: CASSEAPAVTIYF
v_call: TRBV6-1
clone_size: NA
j_call: TRBJ1-3
d_call: NA
cdr3_length: 13

cdr3_nt: TGTGCCAGCTCACCCCGACTAGCGGGGCTTCAAGAGACCCAGTACTTC
cdr3_aa: CASSPRLAGLQETQYF
v_call: TRBV18
clone_size: NA
j_call: TRBJ2-5
d_call: TRBD2
cdr3_length: 16

cdr3_nt: TGTGCCAGCAGCCCCGACACCGGGGCCTTCTATGGCTACACCTTC
cdr3_aa: CASSPDTGAFYGYTF
v_call: TRBV6-6
clone_size: NA
j_call: TRBJ1-2
d_call: NA
cdr3_length: 15

cdr3_nt: TGTGCCTGGAGTCTTGGACAGGGGAATTCACCCCTCCACTTT
cdr3_aa: CAWSLGQGNSPLHF
v_call: TRBV30
clone_size: NA
j_call: TRBJ1-6
d_call: TRBD1
cdr3_length: 14